Below are 32 T cell receptor beta chains sequenced from a single sample in a study of T cell responses to AZD1222 COVID-19 vaccine. Generated by immunoSEQ multiplex PCR, the TCRdb table keeps only in-frame clones and is missing some. The sample consists of 100,000 to 150,000 clones, roughly 87% of them appearing once. The material was peripheral blood, obtained on day 0 of MenACWY control vaccination. These receptors came from an adult in good health.

The CDR3 spells CASSPGTDTDTQYF. In DNA form, the CDR3 reads TGTGCCAGCAGCCCAGGGACAGACACAGATACGCAGTATTTT. The genes are TRBV6-2 or TRBV6-3 and TRBJ2-3, with TRBD1 identical over 7 bases. Germline V gene sequence: CDR1 MNHEY, CDR2 SVGEGT. CDR3 length equals 14 residues. V trimming: 6 bases; J trimming: 2 bases; junction bases outside the gene matches: 5.

This clone was seen more than once but under ten times. This rearrangement joins TRBV30 to TRBJ1-5; D call uncertain. The V and J ends lost 0 bases and 0 bases respectively, with 6 bases between them. This CDR3 is built from 14 residues. The germline V gene has CDR1 GTSNPN and CDR2 SVGIG (reference sequence). In DNA, the CDR3 is TGTGCCTGGAGTGTAGGAGTTAGCAATCAGCCCCAGCATTTT. This encodes CAWSVGVSNQPQHF.

The chain links TRBV5-5 to TRBJ1-2; TRBD1 agrees at 8 bases. Germline CDR1 reads SGHKS; CDR2 reads YYEKEE (reference sequence). The CDR3 is 17 amino acids. V gave up 4 bases and J gave up 3 bases; unmatched junction bases: 14. CDR3 region: CASSRGGQVQGYYGYTF. In DNA form, the CDR3 reads TGTGCCAGCAGCCGGGGGGGACAGGTCCAAGGGTACTATGGCTACACCTTC.

The chain recombines TRBV18 with TRBJ2-3, with TRBD2 matching 13 bases. From germline, CDR1 is KGHSH and CDR2 LQKENI. V dropped 1 base and J dropped 1; count of bases not matched to a gene: 8. This CDR3 spans 19 amino acids. CDR3: CASSPRNPTSGRRTDTQYF. The DNA for the CDR3 is TGTGCCAGCTCACCACGGAACCCGACTAGCGGGAGGCGCACAGATACGCAGTATTTT.

This chain links TRBV7-2 with TRBJ2-2; TRBD2 aligns across 7 bases. Germline CDR1 is SGHTA and CDR2 is FQGNSA. J lost 4 bases, V lost 4 bases, and 6 bases had no gene match. The CDR3 totals 15 residues. In nucleotides, the CDR3 is TGTGCCAGCAGCTCCGGGACTATCATCACCGGGGAGCTGTTTTTT. It encodes CASSSGTIITGELFF.

The CDR3 sequence is CASSLLDRGPNEQFF. For the CDR3, the DNA is TGTGCCAGCAGCTTACTCGACAGGGGGCCCAATGAGCAGTTCTTC. The chain has TRBV7-6 and TRBJ2-1, with 10 bases lining up with TRBD1. The CDR3 spans 15 residues. CDR1 is SGHVS, CDR2 FNYEAQ, per germline. The V gene end was trimmed by 2 bases and the J gene end by 6 bases; junction bases not matched to a gene: 4. The full variable domain, with the rest looked up from reference TRBV7-6 and TRBJ2-1, is GAGVSQSPRYKVTKRGQDVALRCDPISGHVSLYWYRQALGQGPEFLTYFNYEAQQDKSGLPNDRFSAERPEGSISTLTIQRTEQRDSAMYRCASSLLDRGPNEQFFGPGTRLTVL.

This chain joins TRBV6-6 and TRBJ1-2; D unresolved. This CDR3 spans 15 amino acids. CDR1 is MNHNY, CDR2 SVGAGI, per germline (reference sequence). Trimming took 0 bases from V and 4 from J, leaving 12 bases between them. DNA of the CDR3: TGTGCCAGCAGTTACTCACCCCCCGAGATCTATGGCTACACCTTC. Translating it yields CASSYSPPEIYGYTF.

V is TRBV19 and J is TRBJ2-2; no clear D. CDR1 is LNHDA, CDR2 SQIVND, per germline (reference sequence). The CDR3 length is 13 residues. Trimming stripped 5 bases from V and 6 bases from J, with 10 bases between. The CDR3 bases are TGTGCCAGTAGTTCAGTGGTAGCCGGGGAGCTGTTTTTT. It encodes CASSSVVAGELFF.

The rearrangement joins TRBV7-9 to TRBJ2-6, with 8 bases lining up with TRBD1. The CDR3 length is 16 residues. The V gene end was trimmed by 5 bases and the J gene end by 0 bases; junction bases not matched to a gene: 3. Germline CDR1 is SEHNR and CDR2 is FQNEAQ (reference sequence). The CDR3 loop is CASSLGTGSGANVLTF. As DNA, the CDR3 is TGTGCCAGCAGCCTAGGGACAGGCTCTGGGGCCAACGTCCTGACTTTC.

The chain couples TRBV11-1 to TRBJ2-1, with a weak D call TRBD1 (6 bases). There are 16 residues in the CDR3. Per the germline V gene, CDR1 is SGHAT and CDR2 is FQDESV (reference sequence). The V and J ends lost 1 base and 6 bases respectively, with 16 bases between them. CDR3 coding DNA: TGTGCCAGCAGCTTAGTCCGACGGGGCAGGGGCAATGAGCAGTTCTTC. Amino acids: CASSLVRRGRGNEQFF. The whole variable domain, remainder taken from reference TRBV11-1 and TRBJ2-1, is EAEVAQSPRYKITEKSQAVAFWCDPISGHATLYWYRQILGQGPELLVQFQDESVVDDSQLPKDRFSAERLKGVDSTLKIQPAELGDSAMYLCASSLVRRGRGNEQFFGPGTRLTVL.

This CDR3 is CASSLDLRRGNEKLFF. CDR3 nucleotides: TGTGCCAGCAGTTTAGACCTTCGGAGGGGCAATGAAAAACTGTTTTTT. The chain employs TRBV28 and TRBJ1-4; tentatively, D is TRBD1 (5 bases). The ends were cut back, 2 bases at V and 5 bases at J, with 15 bases in the middle. This CDR3 has 16 residues. CDR1 MDHEN and CDR2 SYDVKM come from the germline V gene.

The table lists this clone with a count of one. This rearrangement joins TRBV4-1 to TRBJ2-7, with TRBD2 matching over 10 bases. The J segment lost 6 bases and the V segment lost 2 bases, leaving 7 bases of the junction unmatched. Germline CDR1 is MGHRA and CDR2 is YSYEKL. The CDR3 is 15 residues long. CDR3 protein: CASSQLAGVPGEQYF. CDR3 nucleotide sequence: TGCGCCAGCAGCCAACTAGCGGGAGTCCCGGGCGAGCAGTACTTC.

This sequence joins TRBV4-2 and TRBJ2-3; 8 bases match TRBD2. V shed 1 base, J shed 0 bases, and the junction held 12 bases outside the gene matches. Germline V gene data show CDR1 as LGHNA and CDR2 as YNFKEQ. This CDR3 contains 19 residues. The CDR3 DNA sequence: TGTGCCAGCAGCCAAGTAGCGGGACTCGAGTTTCTTAGCACAGATACGCAGTATTTT. Encoded protein: CASSQVAGLEFLSTDTQYF.

The chain employs TRBV3-1 (or the pseudogene TRBV3-2) and TRBJ2-2; D remains unclear. Trimming cost V 2 bases and J 6 bases, with 4 bases left between them. Germline V gives CDR1 LGHDT, CDR2 YNNKEL (reference sequence). The CDR3 has 12 residues. CDR3 DNA: TGTGCCAGCAGCCAATTTTCCGGGGAGCTGTTTTTT. It translates to CASSQFSGELFF.

The V gene is TRBV3-1 (or the pseudogene TRBV3-2), the J gene TRBJ2-4; D is perhaps TRBD2 (6 bases). The CDR3 contains 13 residues. The germline V gene has CDR1 LGHDT and CDR2 YNNKEL (reference sequence). V lost 3 bases to trimming and J lost 5 bases, with 8 bases between them. The CDR3 here is CASSHTGENIQYF. The CDR3 DNA sequence: TGTGCCAGCAGCCACACGGGGGAAAACATTCAGTACTTC.

V usage is TRBV19 and J usage is TRBJ1-1, with D uncertain. The CDR3 is 13 amino acids. CDR1 is LNHDA, CDR2 SQIVND, per germline (reference sequence). Trimming took off 5 bases at V and 1 base at J, with 8 bases between the two ends. CDR3 sequence reads: CASSWDWNTEAFF. The CDR3 coding sequence is TGTGCCAGTAGTTGGGATTGGAACACTGAAGCTTTCTTT.

As concerns this clone: Distinct nucleotide sequences in the sample also encode this CDR3. The gene calls are TRBV18 and TRBJ2-1; 12 nucleotides line up with TRBD2. This CDR3 region has 15 residues. The germline CDR1 and CDR2 sequences are KGHSH and LQKENI. V shed 6 bases, J shed 7 bases, and the junction held 7 bases outside the gene matches. The CDR3 DNA reads TGTGCCAGCTCGCCCACTAGCGGGGGGAGAAATGAGCAGTTCTTC. Translating it yields CASSPTSGGRNEQFF.

This chain uses TRBV28 with TRBJ2-1; possibly TRBD1 for D (5 bases). Germline assignment: CDR1 MDHEN and CDR2 SYDVKM. The V and J ends lost 5 bases and 6 bases respectively, with 20 bases between them. CDR3 size: 16 residues. The DNA for the CDR3 is TGTGCCAGCAGTCCCACCCTACGACAGATTTTCAATGAGCAGTTCTTC. It codes for CASSPTLRQIFNEQFF.

This chain links TRBV7-8 with TRBJ2-2, with D possibly TRBD2 on 5 matching bases. The CDR3 loop spans 14 amino acids. Germline V CDR1 and CDR2: SGHVS, FQNEAQ. Trimming shortened V by 4 bases and J by 2 bases, and 8 bases separated the two germline ends. The CDR3 DNA reads TGTGCCAGCAGCTGGACTTATAACACCGGGGAGCTGTTTTTT. It encodes CASSWTYNTGELFF.

This clone showed up just a few times. CDR3 nucleotides: TGTGCCAGCAGCCACGGCTACGAGCAGTACTTC. As protein: CASSHGYEQYF. This chain joins TRBV14 and TRBJ2-7, with D unresolved. Germline V gene data show CDR1 as SGHDN and CDR2 as FVKESK. The germline V and J ends were trimmed by 3 bases and 3 bases, with 3 bases remaining between them. The CDR3 has 11 amino acids. The full variable domain, its missing parts supplied by reference TRBV14 and TRBJ2-7, is EAGVTQFPSHSVIEKGQTVTLRCDPISGHDNLYWYRRVMGKEIKFLLHFVKESKQDESGMPNNRFLAERTGGTYSTLKVQPAELEDSGVYFCASSHGYEQYFGPGTRLTVT.

V is TRBV19 and J is TRBJ2-6, with 8 bases fitting TRBD1. The junction had 3 bases not matched to a gene; V was cut back by 6 bases and J by 2 bases. Per the germline V gene, CDR1 is LNHDA and CDR2 is SQIVND (reference sequence). CDR3 length equals 15 residues. The DNA of the CDR3 is TGTGCCAGTAGCTCGACAGGGGCTGGGGCCAACGTCCTGACTTTC. It specifies CASSSTGAGANVLTF.

The gene calls are TRBV6-1 and TRBJ1-2; no firm D call. The CDR3 is made up of 15 amino acids. Germline CDR1 reads MNHNS; CDR2 reads SASEGT. Trimming took off 1 base at V and 2 bases at J, with 11 bases between the two ends. CDR3 DNA: TGTGCCAGCAGTGAAGGTTTCGGAGGGAACTATGGCTACACCTTC. Its translation: CASSEGFGGNYGYTF.

CDR3 in DNA: TGCGCCAGCAGCTCTCCGATGACTAGAGTGAAGGAAGAGACCCAGTACTTC. Its protein is CASSSPMTRVKEETQYF. This sequence joins TRBV5-1 and TRBJ2-5, with D perhaps matching TRBD2 (6 bases). V was clipped by 3 bases and J by 3 bases, with 21 bases between them. Germline loops: CDR1 SGHRS, CDR2 YFSETQ. This CDR3 region has 17 residues.

This chain uses TRBV6-5 with TRBJ2-7; 7 bases line up with TRBD2. The CDR3 has 15 residues. J gave up 3 bases and V 2 bases, and 7 bases lay outside the gene matches. Germline V lookup: CDR1 MNHEY, CDR2 SVGAGI. CDR3 nucleotides: TGTGCCAGCAGTTACAGGGCTAGCGGCCACTACGAGCAGTACTTC. The encoded protein is CASSYRASGHYEQYF.

As DNA, the CDR3 is TGTGCCAGCAGCCAAGGTTTCACACCCTCGGGGGGCTACACCTTC. This gives the protein CASSQGFTPSGGYTF. V is TRBV14 and J is TRBJ1-2, with D hard to call. V dropped 1 base and J dropped 8 bases, with 17 bases sitting between them. Germline CDR1 reads SGHDN; CDR2 reads FVKESK. The CDR3 spans 15 residues. The full variable domain, in which reference TRBV14 and TRBJ1-2 provide the parts outside the CDR3, is EAGVTQFPSHSVIEKGQTVTLRCDPISGHDNLYWYRRVMGKEIKFLLHFVKESKQDESGMPNNRFLAERTGGTYSTLKVQPAELEDSGVYFCASSQGFTPSGGYTFGSGTRLTVV.

The chain carries TRBV11-2 and TRBJ2-1; 12 positions agree with TRBD2. Looked up from germline, CDR1 is SGHAT and CDR2 is FQNNGV. The CDR3 spans 13 residues. The V and J ends lost 5 bases and 15 bases, in that order; junction bases with no gene match: 8. This CDR3 is CASSHLLAGGPFF. CDR3 DNA: TGTGCCAGCAGCCATCTCCTAGCGGGAGGGCCGTTCTTC.

This chain links TRBV27 with TRBJ2-7; TRBD2 matches 11 bases. Germline CDR1 and CDR2: MNHEY and SMNVEV (reference sequence). The CDR3 is 14 amino acids. V trimming: 1 base; J trimming: 7 bases; junction bases outside the gene matches: 3. In nucleotides, the CDR3 is TGTGCCAGCAGTTTATATCTAGCGGGAGGAGAGCAGTACTTC. This encodes CASSLYLAGGEQYF.

The chain has TRBV19 and TRBJ2-4; 15 nucleotides agree with TRBD2. V lost 5 bases and J lost 4; bases outside the gene matches: 9. Per germline, CDR1 LNHDA and CDR2 SQIVND (reference sequence). This CDR3 is built from 18 residues. CDR3 sequence reads: CASSGGTSGGSRKNIQYF. DNA of the CDR3: TGTGCCAGTAGTGGAGGGACTAGCGGGGGGTCTAGAAAAAACATTCAGTACTTC.

The genes are TRBV7-9 and TRBJ2-7; 12 bases match TRBD2. CDR3 length: 15 residues. The germline V gene has CDR1 SEHNR and CDR2 FQNEAQ (reference sequence). V trimming: 3 bases; J trimming: 3 bases; junction bases outside the gene matches: 3. The CDR3 nucleotides read TGTGCCAGCAGCTTCGGACTAGCGGGAAGCTACGAGCAGTACTTC. Its protein is CASSFGLAGSYEQYF.

J is TRBJ2-1 and V is TRBV15; D gene uncertain. This CDR3 comprises 15 residues. The V end lost 0 bases, the J end lost 6 bases, and 12 bases lay between the germline ends. The V gene's germline CDR1 is LNHNV and CDR2 YYDKDF (reference sequence). CDR3 in DNA: TGTGCCACCAGCAGAGATCACAAGAGCTCCAATGAGCAGTTCTTC. Translated: CATSRDHKSSNEQFF.

The rearrangement uses TRBV7-9 and TRBJ2-3; a weak D match, TRBD1 (6 bases). Trimming pared 5 bases from V and 5 bases from J, leaving 20 bases between. Looked up from germline, CDR1 is SEHNR and CDR2 is FQNEAQ (reference sequence). The CDR3 runs to 16 residues. This CDR3 is CASSPPRGGWGDTQYF. DNA for the CDR3: TGTGCCAGCAGCCCCCCCCGAGGGGGTTGGGGAGATACGCAGTATTTT.

The V gene is TRBV5-1, the J gene TRBJ2-2; 8 nucleotides agree with TRBD1. The CDR3 runs 14 residues. The V and J ends lost 4 bases and 10 bases, in that order; junction bases with no gene match: 9. Germline-derived CDR1 and CDR2 are SGHRS and YFSETQ. DNA for the CDR3: TGCGCCAGCAGCGTGGACAGGGACCATGAGGAGCTGTTTTTT. Amino acid sequence: CASSVDRDHEELFF.